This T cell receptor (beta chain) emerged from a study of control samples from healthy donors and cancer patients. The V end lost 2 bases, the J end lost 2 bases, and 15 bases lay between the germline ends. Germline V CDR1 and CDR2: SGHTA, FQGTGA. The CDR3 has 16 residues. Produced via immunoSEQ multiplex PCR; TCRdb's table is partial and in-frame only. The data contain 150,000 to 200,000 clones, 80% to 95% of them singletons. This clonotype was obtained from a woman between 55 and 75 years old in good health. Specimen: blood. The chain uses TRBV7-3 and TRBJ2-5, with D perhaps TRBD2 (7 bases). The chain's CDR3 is CASSLFAGATQETQYF. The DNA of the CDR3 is TGTGCCAGCAGCTTATTCGCGGGGGCGACACAAGAGACCCAGTACTTC. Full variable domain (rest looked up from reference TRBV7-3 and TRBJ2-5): GAGVSQTPSNKVTEKGKYVELRCDPISGHTALYWYRQSLGQGPEFLIYFQGTGAADDSGLPNDRFFAVRPEGSVSTLKIQRTERGDSAVYLCASSLFAGATQETQYFGPGTRLLVL.